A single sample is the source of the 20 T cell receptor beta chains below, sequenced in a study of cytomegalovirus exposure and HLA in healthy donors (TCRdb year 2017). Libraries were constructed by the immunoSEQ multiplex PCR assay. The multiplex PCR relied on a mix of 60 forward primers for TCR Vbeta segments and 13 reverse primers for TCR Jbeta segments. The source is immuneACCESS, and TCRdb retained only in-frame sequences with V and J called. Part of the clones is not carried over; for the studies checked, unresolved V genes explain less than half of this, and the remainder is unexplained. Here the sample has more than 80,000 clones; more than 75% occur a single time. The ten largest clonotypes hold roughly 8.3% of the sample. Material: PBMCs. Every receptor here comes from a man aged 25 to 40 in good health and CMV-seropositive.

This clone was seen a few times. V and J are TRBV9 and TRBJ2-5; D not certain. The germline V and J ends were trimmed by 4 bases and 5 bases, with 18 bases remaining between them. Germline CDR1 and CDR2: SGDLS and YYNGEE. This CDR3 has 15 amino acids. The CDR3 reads CASSPSSSIRETQYF. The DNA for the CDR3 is TGTGCCAGCAGCCCGAGCTCTAGTATTCGGGAGACCCAGTACTTC.

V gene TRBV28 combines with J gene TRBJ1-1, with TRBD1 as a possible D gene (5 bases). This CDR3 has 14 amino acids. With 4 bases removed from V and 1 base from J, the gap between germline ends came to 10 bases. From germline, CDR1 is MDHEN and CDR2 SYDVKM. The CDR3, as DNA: TGTGCCAGCAGTTCATCAGACAGGAACACTGAAGCTTTCTTT. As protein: CASSSSDRNTEAFF. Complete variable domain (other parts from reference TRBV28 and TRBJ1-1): DVKVTQSSRYLVKRTGEKVFLECVQDMDHENMFWYRQDPGLGLRLIYFSYDVKMKEKGDIPEGYSVSREKKERFSLILESASTNQTSMYLCASSSSDRNTEAFFGQGTRLTVV.

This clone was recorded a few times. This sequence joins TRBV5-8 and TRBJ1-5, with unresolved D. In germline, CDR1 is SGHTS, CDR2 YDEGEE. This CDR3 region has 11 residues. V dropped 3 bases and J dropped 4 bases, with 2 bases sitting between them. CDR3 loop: CASSSNQPQHF. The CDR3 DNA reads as TGTGCCAGCAGCTCAAATCAGCCCCAGCATTTT. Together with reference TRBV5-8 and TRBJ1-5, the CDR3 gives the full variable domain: EAGVTQSPTHLIKTRGQQATLRCSPISGHTSVYWYQQALGLGLQFLLWYDEGEERNRGNFPPRFSGRQFPNYSSELNVNALELEDSALYLCASSSNQPQHFGDGTRLSIL.

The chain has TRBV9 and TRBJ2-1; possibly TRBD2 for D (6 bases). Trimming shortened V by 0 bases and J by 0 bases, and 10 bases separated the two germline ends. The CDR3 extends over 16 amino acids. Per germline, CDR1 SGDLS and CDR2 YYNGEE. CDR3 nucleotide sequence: TGTGCCAGCAGCGTAGGCGCGGGACCCTCCTACAATGAGCAGTTCTTC. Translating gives CASSVGAGPSYNEQFF.

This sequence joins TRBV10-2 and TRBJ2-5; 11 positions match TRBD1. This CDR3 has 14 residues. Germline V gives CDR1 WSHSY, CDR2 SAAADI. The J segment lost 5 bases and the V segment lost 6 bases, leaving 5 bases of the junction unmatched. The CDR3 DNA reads TGCGCCAGCAGCAGGACAGGGGGCTTCGAGACCCAGTACTTC. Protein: CASSRTGGFETQYF.

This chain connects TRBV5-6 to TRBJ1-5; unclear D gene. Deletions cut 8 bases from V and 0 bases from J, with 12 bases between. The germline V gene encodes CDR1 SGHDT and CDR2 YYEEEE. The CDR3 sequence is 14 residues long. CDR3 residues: CASRNFHSNQPQHF. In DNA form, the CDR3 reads TGTGCCAGTCGTAACTTTCATAGCAATCAGCCCCAGCATTTT. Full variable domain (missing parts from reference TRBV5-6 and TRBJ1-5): DAGVTQSPTHLIKTRGQQVTLRCSPKSGHDTVSWYQQALGQGPQFIFQYYEEEERQRGNFPDRFSGHQFPNYSSELNVNALLLGDSALYLCASRNFHSNQPQHFGDGTRLSIL.

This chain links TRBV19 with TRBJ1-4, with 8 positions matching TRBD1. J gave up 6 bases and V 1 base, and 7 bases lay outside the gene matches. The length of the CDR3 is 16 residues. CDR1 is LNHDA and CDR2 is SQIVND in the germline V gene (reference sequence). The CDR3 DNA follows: TGTGCCAGTAGTATAGCCCCTAGGACAGGGTATGAAAAACTGTTTTTT. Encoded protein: CASSIAPRTGYEKLFF.

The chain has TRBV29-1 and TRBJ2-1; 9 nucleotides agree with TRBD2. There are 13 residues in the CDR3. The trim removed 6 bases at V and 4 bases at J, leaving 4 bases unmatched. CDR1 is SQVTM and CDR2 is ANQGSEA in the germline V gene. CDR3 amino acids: CSVSSGTYNEQFF. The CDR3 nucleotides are TGCAGCGTATCTAGCGGGACATACAATGAGCAGTTCTTC.

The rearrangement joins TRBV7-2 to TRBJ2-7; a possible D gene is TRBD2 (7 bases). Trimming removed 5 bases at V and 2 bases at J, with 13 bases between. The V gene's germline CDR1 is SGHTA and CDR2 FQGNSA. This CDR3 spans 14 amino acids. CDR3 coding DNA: TGTGCCAGCAGCCCGAGGCGGGGGCCCTACGAGCAGTACTTC. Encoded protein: CASSPRRGPYEQYF. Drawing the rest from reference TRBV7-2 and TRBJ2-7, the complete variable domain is GAGVSQSPSNKVTEKGKDVELRCDPISGHTALYWYRQSLGQGLEFLIYFQGNSAPDKSGLPSDRFSAERTGGSVSTLTIQRTQQEDSAVYLCASSPRRGPYEQYFGPGTRLTVT.

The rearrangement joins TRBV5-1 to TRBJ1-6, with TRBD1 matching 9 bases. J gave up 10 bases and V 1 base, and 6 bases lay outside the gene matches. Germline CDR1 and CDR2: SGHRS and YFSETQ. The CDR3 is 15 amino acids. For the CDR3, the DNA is TGCGCCAGCAGCTTGAGCGGGACAGGGCGGTCACCCCTCCACTTT. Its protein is CASSLSGTGRSPLHF. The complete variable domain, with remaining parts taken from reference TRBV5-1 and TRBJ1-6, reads KAGVTQTPRYLIKTRGQQVTLSCSPISGHRSVSWYQQTPGQGLQFLFEYFSETQRNKGNFPGRFSGRQFSNSRSEMNVSTLELGDSALYLCASSLSGTGRSPLHFGNGTRLTVT.

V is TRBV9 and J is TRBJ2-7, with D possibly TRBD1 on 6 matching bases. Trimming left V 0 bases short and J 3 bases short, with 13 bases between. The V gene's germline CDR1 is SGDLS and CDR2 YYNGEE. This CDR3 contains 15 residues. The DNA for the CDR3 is TGTGCCAGCAGCGTAGGAGTAGGGACAATCTACGAGCAGTACTTC. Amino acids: CASSVGVGTIYEQYF.

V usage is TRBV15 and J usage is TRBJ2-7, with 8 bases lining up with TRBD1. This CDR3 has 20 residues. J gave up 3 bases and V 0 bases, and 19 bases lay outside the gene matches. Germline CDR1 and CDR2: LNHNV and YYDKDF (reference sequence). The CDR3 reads CATSREPPDVTGVRIYEQYF. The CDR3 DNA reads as TGTGCCACCAGCAGAGAGCCCCCCGATGTGACAGGGGTGCGCATCTACGAGCAGTACTTC.

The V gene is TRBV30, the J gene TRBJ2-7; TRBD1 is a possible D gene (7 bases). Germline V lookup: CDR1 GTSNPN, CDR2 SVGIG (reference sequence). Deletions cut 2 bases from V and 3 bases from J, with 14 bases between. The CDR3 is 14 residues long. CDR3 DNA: TGTGCCTGGAGTTCGACAGGGAGGTACTACGAGCAGTACTTC. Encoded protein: CAWSSTGRYYEQYF.

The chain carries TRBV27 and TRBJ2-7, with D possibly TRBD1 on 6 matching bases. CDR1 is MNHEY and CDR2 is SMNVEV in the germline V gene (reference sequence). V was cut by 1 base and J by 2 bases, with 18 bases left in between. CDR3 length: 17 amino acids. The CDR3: CASSLYSTGTSTYEQYF. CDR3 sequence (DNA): TGTGCCAGCAGTTTATATTCCACCGGGACATCCACCTACGAGCAGTACTTC.

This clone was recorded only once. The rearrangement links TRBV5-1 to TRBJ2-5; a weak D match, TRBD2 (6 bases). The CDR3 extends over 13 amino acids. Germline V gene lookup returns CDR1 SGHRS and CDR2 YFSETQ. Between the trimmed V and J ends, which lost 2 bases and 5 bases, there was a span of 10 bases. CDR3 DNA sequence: TGCGCCAGCAGCTTACGCGGAGGGGAGACCCAGTACTTC. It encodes CASSLRGGETQYF.

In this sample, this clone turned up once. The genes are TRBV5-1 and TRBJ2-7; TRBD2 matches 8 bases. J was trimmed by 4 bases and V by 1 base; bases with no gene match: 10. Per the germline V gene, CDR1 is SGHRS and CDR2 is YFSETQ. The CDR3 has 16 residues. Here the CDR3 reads CASSLWSSGQPYEQYF. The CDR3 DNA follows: TGCGCCAGCAGCTTGTGGTCTAGCGGGCAACCATACGAGCAGTACTTC.

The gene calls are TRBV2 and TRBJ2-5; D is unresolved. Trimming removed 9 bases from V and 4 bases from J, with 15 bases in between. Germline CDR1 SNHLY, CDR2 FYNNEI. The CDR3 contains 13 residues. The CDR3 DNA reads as TGTGCCAGTGCTTGGCAGCGTGGAGAGACCCAGTACTTC. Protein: CASAWQRGETQYF.

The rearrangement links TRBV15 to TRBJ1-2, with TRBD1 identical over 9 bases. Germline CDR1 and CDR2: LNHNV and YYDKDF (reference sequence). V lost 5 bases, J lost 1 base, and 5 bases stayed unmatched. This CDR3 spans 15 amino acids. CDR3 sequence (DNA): TGTGCCACCAGCGTCGGACAGGGGTTTAACTATGGCTACACCTTC. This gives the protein CATSVGQGFNYGYTF.

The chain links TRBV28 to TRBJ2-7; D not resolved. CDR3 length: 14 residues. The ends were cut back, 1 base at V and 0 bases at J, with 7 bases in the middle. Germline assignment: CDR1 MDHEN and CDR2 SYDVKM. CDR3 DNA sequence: TGTGCCAGCAGTTTATATGTGAGCTCCTACGAGCAGTACTTC. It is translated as CASSLYVSSYEQYF.

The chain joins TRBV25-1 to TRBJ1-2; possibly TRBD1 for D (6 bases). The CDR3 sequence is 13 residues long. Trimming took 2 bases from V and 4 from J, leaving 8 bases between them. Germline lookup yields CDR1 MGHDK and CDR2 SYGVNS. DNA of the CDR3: TGTGCCAGCAGTGAAATGGGGGCCTATGGCTACACCTTC. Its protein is CASSEMGAYGYTF.